This T cell receptor (beta chain) was captured in a study of CD8+ T cells in alopecia areata. Study overall: Graft recipients were approximately 7-10-week-old female C3H/HeJ mice, and donor skin originated from approximately 6-13-month-old C3H/HeJ mice with spontaneous alopecia. Points from the study as a whole: Normal scalp had lower clonality than lesional scalp, with alopecia totalis/universalis lesions showing this most strongly.

Germline V gives CDR1 FNHDT, CDR2 SITEND (reference sequence). The CDR3 spans 14 residues. V was shortened by 2 bases and J by 3 bases, with 9 bases between the two germline ends. This clone was detected only a few times. The antigen is undetermined. Gene names are the mouse ones. Read coverage stops 4 residues before the CDR3 terminus; the germline J gene supplies the remainder. RNA was extracted and reverse transcribed into cDNA as the sequencing template. The method was immunoSEQ multiplex PCR; TCRdb's version includes in-frame clones alone and lacks a portion of them. Singletons are absent from the sample, which has over 100,000 clones.

The chain recombines TRBV19 with TRBJ2-1; D possibly corresponds to TRBD2 (6 bases). The receptor's source is a C3H/HeJ mouse with alopecia areata. For the strain, the MHC haplotype given is H2-k. The sample consisted of lesional skin. CDR3 residues: CASSIGDFYAEQFF. Partial CDR3 DNA: TGTGCCAGCAGTATCGGGGACTTCTATGCT.